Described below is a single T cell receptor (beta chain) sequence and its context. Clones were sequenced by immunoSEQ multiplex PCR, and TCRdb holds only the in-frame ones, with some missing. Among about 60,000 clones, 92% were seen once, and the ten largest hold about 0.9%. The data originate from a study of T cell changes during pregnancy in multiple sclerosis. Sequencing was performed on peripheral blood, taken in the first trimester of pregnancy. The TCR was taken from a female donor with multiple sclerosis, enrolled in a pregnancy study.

The CDR3 nucleotides read TGTGCCAGCACCTCGAGGACTAGCGGGGCTTACGAGCAGTACTTC. As protein: CASTSRTSGAYEQYF. V and J are TRBV6-4 and TRBJ2-7; 12 bases fit TRBD2. CDR1 and CDR2 from the germline V gene are MRHNA and SNTAGT. This CDR3 contains 15 residues. Germline trimming cut 7 bases from V and 4 bases from J; bases unmatched to any gene: 8.